Listed here are 30 T cell receptor beta chains from one sample, sequenced in a study of blood T cell repertoires in COVID-19. Measured with immunoSEQ multiplex PCR; TCRdb has only the in-frame clones, and not every one. Of 400,000 to 500,000 clones listed, about 88% are singletons. The sample consisted of PBMCs or T cells enriched from blood (not recorded which). These TCRs come from a young woman who had been exposed to COVID-19.

V usage is TRBV7-6 and J usage is TRBJ2-7, with D possibly TRBD2 on 5 matching bases. CDR1 SGHVS and CDR2 FNYEAQ come from the germline V gene. V was pared by 1 base and J by 6 bases, with 7 bases between. CDR3 length: 12 residues. CDR3 in amino acids: CASSLGGSEQYF. CDR3 DNA: TGTGCCAGCAGCTTAGGAGGGAGCGAGCAGTACTTC.

This sequence joins TRBV25-1 and TRBJ2-7; a possible D gene is TRBD2 (6 bases). This CDR3 contains 15 residues. The germline V gene has CDR1 MGHDK and CDR2 SYGVNS. Trimming took off 1 base at V and 5 bases at J, with 15 bases between the two ends. The CDR3 region is CASSEFSGSGDEQYF. DNA of the CDR3: TGTGCCAGCAGTGAATTTTCAGGGTCGGGGGACGAGCAGTACTTC.

Turning to this clone: The same CDR3 also results from other DNA sequences found in this sample. The V call is TRBV6-5, the J call TRBJ1-3; D possibly corresponds to TRBD1 (5 bases). Trimming removed 0 bases from V and 0 bases from J, with 9 bases in between. The CDR3 consists of 16 residues. Germline V gene sequence: CDR1 MNHEY, CDR2 SVGAGI. CDR3 residues: CASSYSTGLSGNTIYF. DNA of the CDR3: TGTGCCAGCAGTTACTCTACAGGCCTCTCTGGAAACACCATATATTTT.

V gene TRBV7-2 combines with J gene TRBJ2-1; 10 bases map to TRBD2. Germline CDR1 reads SGHTA; CDR2 reads FQGNSA. V shed 6 bases and J 9 bases; nucleotides not matched to a gene: 8. CDR3 length: 14 amino acids. CDR3 bases: TGTGCCAGCAGGGAGCGGGGGGGAAGGGGTGAGCAGTTCTTC. It translates to CASRERGGRGEQFF.

The CDR3 DNA reads as TGTGCCAGTAGCAGACCGGAACAGCAAAATGAAAAACTGTTTTTT. Translated: CASSRPEQQNEKLFF. This chain uses TRBV19 with TRBJ1-4; no definite D call. V was clipped by 6 bases and J by 5 bases, with 16 bases between them. This CDR3 region has 15 residues. Germline V gene lookup returns CDR1 LNHDA and CDR2 SQIVND (reference sequence).

The V call is TRBV3-1 (or the pseudogene TRBV3-2), the J call TRBJ2-7, with D hard to call. The CDR3 loop spans 13 amino acids. Trimming took 0 bases from V and 2 from J, leaving 5 bases between them. The germline gives CDR1 LGHDT, CDR2 YNNKEL (reference sequence). Here the CDR3 DNA reads TGTGCCAGCAGCCAAGATGCAGCCTACGAGCAGTACTTC. Amino acid sequence: CASSQDAAYEQYF.

The V call is TRBV3-1 (or the pseudogene TRBV3-2), the J call TRBJ1-2, with unresolved D. This CDR3 contains 12 residues. Germline CDR1 is LGHDT and CDR2 is YNNKEL (reference sequence). V was clipped by 1 base and J by 4 bases, with 4 bases between them. CDR3 sequence (DNA): TGTGCCAGCAGCCAAGGTCTCTATGGCTACACCTTC. It encodes CASSQGLYGYTF.

The V and J genes are TRBV7-3 and TRBJ2-2, with 7 bases aligning to TRBD1. Germline values: CDR1 SGHTA, CDR2 FQGTGA. This CDR3 has 17 residues. With 2 bases clipped from V and 5 bases from J, the junction kept 11 bases outside the gene matches. CDR3 DNA sequence: TGTGCCAGCAGCTTATTCGCCAGGGGGTTGTCGACCGGGGAGCTGTTTTTT. Its protein product is CASSLFARGLSTGELFF.

This clone has more than one count but fewer than ten. The chain carries TRBV29-1 and TRBJ2-5; 7 bases are a match to TRBD1. The ends lost 0 bases at V and 7 bases at J; junction bases unmatched: 8. CDR1 is SQVTM and CDR2 is ANQGSEA in the germline V gene. This CDR3 has 14 amino acids. The CDR3 coding sequence is TGCAGCGTTGAAGATTGGGCAGGGGGAGTGACCCAGTACTTC. This codes for CSVEDWAGGVTQYF.

The gene calls are TRBV28 and TRBJ2-3; TRBD2 matches at 12 bases. With V trimmed by 2 bases and J by 2 bases, 5 bases remained unmatched. The CDR3 is made up of 17 amino acids. Germline CDR1 and CDR2: MDHEN and SYDVKM. CDR3 sequence: CASSLLAGGLDTDTQYF. Here the CDR3 DNA reads TGTGCCAGCAGTTTACTAGCGGGGGGGCTGGACACAGATACGCAGTATTTT.

This chain joins TRBV10-1 and TRBJ2-1, with D maybe TRBD2 (5 bases). Germline loops: CDR1 WNHNN, CDR2 SYGVQD (reference sequence). V was trimmed by 3 bases and J by 6 bases, leaving 12 bases between them. The CDR3 totals 14 residues. For the CDR3, the DNA is TGCGCCAGCAGTGATCCCCCCCGGGGCAATGAGCAGTTCTTC. Translated: CASSDPPRGNEQFF.

The chain employs TRBV29-1 and TRBJ1-2; 7 bases align to TRBD1. The junction had 5 bases not matched to a gene; V was cut back by 3 bases and J by 1 base. Germline V lookup: CDR1 SQVTM, CDR2 ANQGSEA. The CDR3 contains 14 residues. CDR3 amino acids: CSVEPTGDNYGYTF. The DNA for the CDR3 is TGCAGCGTTGAGCCTACAGGGGATAACTATGGCTACACCTTC.

In nucleotides, the CDR3 is TGTGCCAGCAGCTGGACTACGGGGGAGCCCCAGCATTTT. Its translation is CASSWTTGEPQHF. The V and J genes are TRBV7-2 and TRBJ1-5; D is perhaps TRBD1 (5 bases). Germline V gene data show CDR1 as SGHTA and CDR2 as FQGNSA. V lost 4 bases, J lost 8 bases, and 12 bases lay in between. The CDR3 runs 13 residues.

In DNA form, the CDR3 reads TGTGCCAGCAGCCGCGCCGGGACAGGGGCGGCTTTCTTT. Its translation: CASSRAGTGAAFF. V and J are TRBV14 and TRBJ1-1, with 10 bases identical to TRBD1. V lost 4 bases, J lost 11 bases, and 7 bases stayed unmatched. The germline CDR1 and CDR2 sequences are SGHDN and FVKESK. There are 13 residues in the CDR3.

The chain combines TRBV4-3 with TRBJ1-6; TRBD1 matches at 7 bases. The V gene's germline CDR1 is LGHNA and CDR2 YSLEER. The CDR3 contains 14 residues. J lost 7 bases, V lost 3 bases, and 3 bases had no gene match. CDR3 residues: CASSQTGQNSPLHF. CDR3 DNA: TGCGCCAGCAGCCAGACAGGGCAGAATTCACCCCTCCACTTT.

The V call is TRBV4-1, the J call TRBJ1-2; D gene uncertain. V shed 0 bases and J shed 3 bases, with 17 bases lying between them. The germline V gene encodes CDR1 MGHRA and CDR2 YSYEKL. The CDR3 runs 17 residues. CDR3 protein: CASSQDIARRDDYGYTF. Here the CDR3 DNA reads TGCGCCAGCAGCCAAGATATAGCGAGGAGGGATGACTATGGCTACACCTTC.

This clone was picked up one time. The V gene is TRBV4-1, the J gene TRBJ1-5; 9 bases line up with TRBD1. With 3 bases clipped from V and 4 bases from J, the junction kept 7 bases outside the gene matches. Germline V gene data show CDR1 as MGHRA and CDR2 as YSYEKL. This CDR3 is 16 amino acids long. The CDR3 coding sequence is TGCGCCAGCAGCCAGCCCACCGGGACAGGGAATCAGCCCCAGCATTTT. Protein product: CASSQPTGTGNQPQHF.

The chain joins TRBV25-1 to TRBJ2-1; D unresolved. Germline V gives CDR1 MGHDK, CDR2 SYGVNS. The CDR3 is 12 residues long. The V gene lost 0 bases and the J gene lost 7 bases, with 4 bases spanning the gap. The CDR3 loop is CASSEYINEQFF. CDR3 DNA: TGTGCCAGCAGTGAATATATAAATGAGCAGTTCTTC.

The chain recombines TRBV5-5 with TRBJ2-1, with 11 bases aligning to TRBD2. This CDR3 region has 15 residues. Germline values: CDR1 SGHKS, CDR2 YYEKEE (reference sequence). The V segment lost 6 bases and the J segment 5 bases; nucleotides outside the gene matches: 7. CDR3 region: CASIWGGLADNEQFF. In DNA form, the CDR3 reads TGTGCCAGCATTTGGGGGGGACTAGCGGACAATGAGCAGTTCTTC.

This rearrangement joins TRBV27 to TRBJ2-7; D might be TRBD1 (5 bases). CDR1 is MNHEY, CDR2 SMNVEV, per germline (reference sequence). V lost 3 bases and J 4 bases, leaving 10 bases between the germline ends. CDR3 size: 13 residues. The CDR3 sequence is CASSLGPRYEQYF. The CDR3 DNA reads as TGTGCCAGCAGTTTGGGGCCCCGTTACGAGCAGTACTTC.

This chain joins TRBV25-1 and TRBJ2-6; the match to TRBD1 covers 11 bases. The CDR3 sequence is 15 residues long. Trimming at V came to 8 bases and at J to 1 base, leaving 1 base not matched to a gene. Germline CDR1 reads MGHDK; CDR2 reads SYGVNS. The CDR3 loop reads CASGDRGSGANVLTF. DNA for the CDR3: TGTGCCAGCGGGGACAGGGGGTCTGGGGCCAACGTCCTGACTTTC.

The rearrangement links TRBV5-6 to TRBJ2-7; tentative D call: TRBD1 (5 bases). This CDR3 has 14 residues. Germline V lookup: CDR1 SGHDT, CDR2 YYEEEE. V was pared by 3 bases and J by 1 base, with 11 bases between. The chain's CDR3 is CASSWGEDSYEQYF. The CDR3 nucleotides are TGTGCCAGCAGCTGGGGCGAGGATTCCTACGAGCAGTACTTC.

The J gene is TRBJ2-1, the V gene TRBV5-8; 8 bases line up with TRBD1. V shed 2 bases and J 4 bases; nucleotides not matched to a gene: 5. CDR1 and CDR2 (germline): SGHTS, YDEGEE. The CDR3 is 15 residues long. This chain's CDR3 is CASSFGTGTYNEQFF. CDR3 nucleotides: TGTGCCAGCAGCTTCGGGACAGGTACTTACAATGAGCAGTTCTTC.

This clone came up once. This sequence joins TRBV30 and TRBJ2-3; D may be TRBD2 (6 bases). The CDR3 extends over 15 amino acids. Trimming removed 8 bases at V and 1 base at J, with 19 bases between. Germline assignment: CDR1 GTSNPN and CDR2 SVGIG (reference sequence). CDR3 coding DNA: TGTGCCCGAACCCGCGGAGGGCCTGGCACAGATACGCAGTATTTT. It specifies CARTRGGPGTDTQYF.

The chain employs TRBV7-6 and TRBJ2-1; TRBD2 matches at 13 bases. Germline V gene data show CDR1 as SGHVS and CDR2 as FNYEAQ. The CDR3 totals 20 residues. The V segment lost 0 bases and the J segment 0 bases; nucleotides outside the gene matches: 8. The CDR3: CASSLAPTSGGMSSYNEQFF. The CDR3 DNA sequence: TGTGCCAGCAGCTTAGCCCCGACTAGCGGGGGGATGAGCTCCTACAATGAGCAGTTCTTC.

This clone was observed once. This chain joins TRBV7-3 and TRBJ1-1; 7 nucleotides match TRBD1. Per the germline V gene, CDR1 is SGHTA and CDR2 is FQGTGA. The CDR3 has 13 amino acids. Unmatched junction bases numbered 5, after V lost 6 bases and J lost 4 bases. The chain's CDR3 is CASSSGTVTEAFF. Here the CDR3 DNA reads TGTGCCAGCAGTTCCGGGACAGTCACTGAAGCTTTCTTT. The full variable domain, its missing parts supplied by reference TRBV7-3 and TRBJ1-1, is GAGVSQTPSNKVTEKGKYVELRCDPISGHTALYWYRQSLGQGPEFLIYFQGTGAADDSGLPNDRFFAVRPEGSVSTLKIQRTERGDSAVYLCASSSGTVTEAFFGQGTRLTVV.

The chain links TRBV20-1 to TRBJ1-4; perhaps TRBD1 as D (5 bases). CDR1 and CDR2 from the germline V gene are DFQATT and SNEGSKA (reference sequence). Trimming shortened V by 3 bases and J by 2 bases, and 10 bases separated the two germline ends. The CDR3 is 14 amino acids. CDR3 coding DNA: TGCAGTGCTAGTGAAGGGGCGACTAATGAAAAACTGTTTTTT. The encoded protein is CSASEGATNEKLFF.

This clone was counted once. The rearrangement joins TRBV18 to TRBJ2-5, with TRBD1 matching 8 bases. The germline gives CDR1 KGHSH, CDR2 LQKENI. J lost 4 bases, V lost 3 bases, and 4 bases had no gene match. The CDR3 has 14 amino acids. CDR3 amino acids: CASSPGTGVETQYF. CDR3 coding DNA: TGTGCCAGCTCACCTGGGACAGGAGTAGAGACCCAGTACTTC.

The V gene is TRBV5-5, the J gene TRBJ2-1, with 15 positions matching TRBD2. Germline trimming cut 4 bases from V and 7 bases from J; bases unmatched to any gene: 15. This CDR3 contains 19 residues. Looked up from germline, CDR1 is SGHKS and CDR2 is YYEKEE (reference sequence). This chain's CDR3 is CASSPGGGLAGGRRNEQFF. The CDR3 DNA is TGTGCCAGCAGCCCTGGCGGGGGACTAGCGGGGGGAAGGCGGAATGAGCAGTTCTTC. The variable domain in full, with the rest retrieved from reference TRBV5-5 and TRBJ2-1, is DAGVTQSPTHLIKTRGQQVTLRCSPISGHKSVSWYQQVLGQGPQFIFQYYEKEERGRGNFPDRFSARQFPNYSSELNVNALLLGDSALYLCASSPGGGLAGGRRNEQFFGPGTRLTVL.

The rearrangement links TRBV19 to TRBJ2-4, with TRBD2 as a possible D gene (7 bases). This CDR3 spans 13 amino acids. CDR1 and CDR2 from the germline V gene are LNHDA and SQIVND (reference sequence). With 7 bases removed from V and 8 bases from J, the gap between germline ends came to 15 bases. In DNA form, the CDR3 reads TGTGCCAGTACTGAAGGGGGGGGATACATTCAGTACTTC. Protein sequence: CASTEGGGYIQYF.